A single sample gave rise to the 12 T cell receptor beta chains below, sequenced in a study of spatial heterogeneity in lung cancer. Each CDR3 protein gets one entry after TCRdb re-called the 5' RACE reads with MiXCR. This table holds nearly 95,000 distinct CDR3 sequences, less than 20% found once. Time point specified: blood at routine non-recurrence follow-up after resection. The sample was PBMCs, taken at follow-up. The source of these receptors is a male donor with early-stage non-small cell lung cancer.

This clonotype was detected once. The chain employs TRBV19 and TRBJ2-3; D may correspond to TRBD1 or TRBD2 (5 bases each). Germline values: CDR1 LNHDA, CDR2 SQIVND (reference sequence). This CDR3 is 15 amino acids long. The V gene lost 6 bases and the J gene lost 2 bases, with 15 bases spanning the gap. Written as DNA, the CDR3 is TGTGCCAGTAGCATCGGGACGCCGAACACAGATACGCAGTATTTT. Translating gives CASSIGTPNTDTQYF.

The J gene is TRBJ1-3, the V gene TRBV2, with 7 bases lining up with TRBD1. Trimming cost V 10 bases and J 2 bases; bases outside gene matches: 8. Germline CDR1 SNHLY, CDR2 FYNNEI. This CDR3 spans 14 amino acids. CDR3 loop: CATSPDRAGNTIYF. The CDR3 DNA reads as TGTGCCACATCCCCCGACAGGGCTGGAAACACCATATATTTT.

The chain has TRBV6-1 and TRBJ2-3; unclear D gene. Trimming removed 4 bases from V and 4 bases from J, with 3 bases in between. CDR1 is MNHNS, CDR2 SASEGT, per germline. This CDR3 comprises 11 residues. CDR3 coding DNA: TGTGCCAGCAGTGTAGCAGATACGCAGTATTTT. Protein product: CASSVADTQYF.

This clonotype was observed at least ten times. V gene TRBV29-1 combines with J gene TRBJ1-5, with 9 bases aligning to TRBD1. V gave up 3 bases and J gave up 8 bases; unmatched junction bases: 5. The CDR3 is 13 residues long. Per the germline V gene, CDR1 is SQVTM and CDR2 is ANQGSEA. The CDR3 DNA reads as TGCAGCGTTGATCTCGGACAGGGGAAGCCCCAGCATTTT. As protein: CSVDLGQGKPQHF.

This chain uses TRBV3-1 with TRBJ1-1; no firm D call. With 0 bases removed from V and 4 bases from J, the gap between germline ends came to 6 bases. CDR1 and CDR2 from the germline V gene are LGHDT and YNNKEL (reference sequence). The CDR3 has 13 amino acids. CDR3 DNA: TGTGCCAGCAGCCAAGAGACGCTCACTGAAGCTTTCTTT. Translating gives CASSQETLTEAFF.

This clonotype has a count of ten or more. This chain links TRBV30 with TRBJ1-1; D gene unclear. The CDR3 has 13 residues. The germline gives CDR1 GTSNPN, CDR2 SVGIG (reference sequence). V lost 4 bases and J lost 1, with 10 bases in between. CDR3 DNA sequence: TGTGCCTGGACGGCCGCAGAGAACACTGAAGCTTTCTTT. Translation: CAWTAAENTEAFF. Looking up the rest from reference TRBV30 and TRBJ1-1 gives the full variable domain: SQTIHQWPATLVQPVGSPLSLECTVEGTSNPNLYWYRQAAGRGLQLLFYSVGIGQISSEVPQNLSASRPQDRQFILSSKKLLLSDSGFYLCAWTAAENTEAFFGQGTRLTVV.

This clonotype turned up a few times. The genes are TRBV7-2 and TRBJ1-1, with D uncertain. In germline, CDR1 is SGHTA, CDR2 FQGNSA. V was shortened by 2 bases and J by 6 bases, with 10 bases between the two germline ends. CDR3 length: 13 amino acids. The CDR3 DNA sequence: TGTGCCAGCAGCTTACGTTCCGTTTCTGAAGCTTTCTTT. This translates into CASSLRSVSEAFF.

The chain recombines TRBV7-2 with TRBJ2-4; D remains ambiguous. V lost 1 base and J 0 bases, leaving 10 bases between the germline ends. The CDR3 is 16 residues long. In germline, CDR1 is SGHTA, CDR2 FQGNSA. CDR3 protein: CASSLGGSVAKNIQYF. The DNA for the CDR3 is TGTGCCAGCAGCTTAGGGGGATCTGTAGCCAAAAACATTCAGTACTTC. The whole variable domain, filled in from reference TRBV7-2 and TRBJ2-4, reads GAGVSQSPSNKVTEKGKDVELRCDPISGHTALYWYRQSLGQGLEFLIYFQGNSAPDKSGLPSDRFSAERTGGSVSTLTIQRTQQEDSAVYLCASSLGGSVAKNIQYFGAGTRLSVL.

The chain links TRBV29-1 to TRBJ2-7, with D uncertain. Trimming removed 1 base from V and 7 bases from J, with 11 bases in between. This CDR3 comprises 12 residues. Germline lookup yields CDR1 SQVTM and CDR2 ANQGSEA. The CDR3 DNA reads TGCAGCGTTGAAGGCGTGCCCGGGGAGCAGTACTTC. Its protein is CSVEGVPGEQYF.

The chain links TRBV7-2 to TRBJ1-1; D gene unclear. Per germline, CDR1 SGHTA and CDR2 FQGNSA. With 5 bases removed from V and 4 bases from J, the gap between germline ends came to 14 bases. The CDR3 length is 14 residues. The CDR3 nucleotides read TGTGCCAGCAGCAGAGACACCGGGCCCACTGAAGCTTTCTTT. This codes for CASSRDTGPTEAFF.

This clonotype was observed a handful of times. CDR3 nucleotide sequence: TGTGCCAGCAGATGGACCGGGAGCGGAGGAAACACCATATATTTT. Protein: CASRWTGSGGNTIYF. The V and J genes are TRBV12-3 or TRBV12-4 and TRBJ1-3; D uncertain. The CDR3 covers 15 residues. V shed 6 bases and J shed 4 bases, with 16 bases lying between them.

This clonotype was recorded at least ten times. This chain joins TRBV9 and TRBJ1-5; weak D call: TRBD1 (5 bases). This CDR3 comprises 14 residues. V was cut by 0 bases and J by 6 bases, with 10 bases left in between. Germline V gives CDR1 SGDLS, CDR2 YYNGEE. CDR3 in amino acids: CASSVDGAGQPQHF. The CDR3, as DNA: TGTGCCAGCAGCGTAGATGGGGCGGGTCAGCCCCAGCATTTT.